This paragraph reports one T cell receptor (beta chain). Method: immunoSEQ multiplex PCR; TCRdb's copy keeps in-frame clones and lacks some. The sample has about 60,000 clones; 70% to 90% are singletons. This sample is part of a study of technical replicates of blood from a few donors. Germline loops: CDR1 SGHTA, CDR2 FQGNSA. The CDR3 loop spans 14 amino acids. With V trimmed by 0 bases and J by 5 bases, 2 bases remained unmatched. The material sequenced was PBMCs. This TCR was recovered from a human donor in good health. Some clones in this sample may be carry-over from other donors' samples. The J gene is TRBJ1-2, the V gene TRBV7-2; TRBD1 aligns across 8 bases. CDR3 protein: CASSLAGQDYGYTF. The CDR3 bases are TGTGCCAGCAGCTTAGCGGGACAGGATTATGGCTACACCTTC.